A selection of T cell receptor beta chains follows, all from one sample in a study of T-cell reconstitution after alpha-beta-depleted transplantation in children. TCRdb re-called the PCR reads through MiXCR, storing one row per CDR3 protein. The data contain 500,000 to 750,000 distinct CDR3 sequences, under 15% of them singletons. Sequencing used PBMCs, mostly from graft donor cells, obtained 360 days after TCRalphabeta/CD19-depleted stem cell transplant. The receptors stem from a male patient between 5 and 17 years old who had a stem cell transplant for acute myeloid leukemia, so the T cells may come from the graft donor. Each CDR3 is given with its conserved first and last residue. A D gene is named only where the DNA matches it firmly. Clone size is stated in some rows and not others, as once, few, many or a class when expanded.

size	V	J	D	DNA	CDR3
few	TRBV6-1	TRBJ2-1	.	TGTGCCAGCAGTAAGAGTGGCGTTAGCTCCTACAATGAGCAGTTCTTC	CASSKSGVSSYNEQFF
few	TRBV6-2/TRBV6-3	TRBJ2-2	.	TGTGCCAGCAGAAGACAGGAGGGGCTGTTTTTT	CASRRQEGLFF
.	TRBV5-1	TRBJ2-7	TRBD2	TGCGCCAGCAGCTTGCCCAGCGGGAGCTTGGACGAGCAGTACTTC	CASSLPSGSLDEQYF
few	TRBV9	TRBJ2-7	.	TGTGCCAGCAGCCCCCCGAGCACCAACGAGCAGTACTTC	CASSPPSTNEQYF
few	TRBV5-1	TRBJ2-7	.	TGCGCCAGCAGCCGATCGAGGGGCCCCTCCTACGAGCAGTACTTC	CASSRSRGPSYEQYF
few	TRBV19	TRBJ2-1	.	TGTGCCAGTAGAGTGGCCGGAACAGGGTACAATGAGCAGTTCTTC	CASRVAGTGYNEQFF
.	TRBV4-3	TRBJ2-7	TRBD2	TGCGCCAGCAGCCTTGGACTAGCGGGAAGCTCCTACGAGCAGTACTTC	CASSLGLAGSSYEQYF
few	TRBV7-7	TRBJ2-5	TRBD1	TGTGCTAGCAGCCCGACAGCCAGGGGGGAGACCCAGTACTTC	CASSPTARGETQYF
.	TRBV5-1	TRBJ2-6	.	TGCGCCAGCAACTTAGACTCTGGGGCCAACGTCCTGACTTTC	CASNLDSGANVLTF
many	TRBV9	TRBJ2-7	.	TGTGCCAGCAGCGTAGATAACGACGAGCAGTACTTC	CASSVDNDEQYF
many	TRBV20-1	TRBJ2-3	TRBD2	TGCAGTGCTAGTCTAAGTGGCGGGGCTAGCGGGGATACGCAGTATTTT	CSASLSGGASGDTQYF
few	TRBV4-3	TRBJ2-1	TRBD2	TGCGCCAGCAGCCAAGCGGGGGGAAGGATCTACAATGAGCAGTTCTTC	CASSQAGGRIYNEQFF
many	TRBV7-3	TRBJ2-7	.	TGTGCCAGCATCCTAGGGGGGGAGGAAAGGAGAACCTACGAGCAGTACTTC	CASILGGEERRTYEQYF